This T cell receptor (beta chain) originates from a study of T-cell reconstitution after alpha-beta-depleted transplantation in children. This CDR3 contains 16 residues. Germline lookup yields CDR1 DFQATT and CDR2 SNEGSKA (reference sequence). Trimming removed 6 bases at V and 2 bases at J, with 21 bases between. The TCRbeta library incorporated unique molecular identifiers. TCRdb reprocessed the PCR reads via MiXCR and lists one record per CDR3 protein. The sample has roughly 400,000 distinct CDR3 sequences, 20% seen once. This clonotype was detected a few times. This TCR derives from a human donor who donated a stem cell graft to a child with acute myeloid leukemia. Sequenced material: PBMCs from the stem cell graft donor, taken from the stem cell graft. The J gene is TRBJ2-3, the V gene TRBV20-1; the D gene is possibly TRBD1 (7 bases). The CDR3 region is CSASEAGRGATDTQYF. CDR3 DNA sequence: TGCAGTGCATCTGAGGCGGGCAGGGGGGCCACAGATACGCAGTATTTT.